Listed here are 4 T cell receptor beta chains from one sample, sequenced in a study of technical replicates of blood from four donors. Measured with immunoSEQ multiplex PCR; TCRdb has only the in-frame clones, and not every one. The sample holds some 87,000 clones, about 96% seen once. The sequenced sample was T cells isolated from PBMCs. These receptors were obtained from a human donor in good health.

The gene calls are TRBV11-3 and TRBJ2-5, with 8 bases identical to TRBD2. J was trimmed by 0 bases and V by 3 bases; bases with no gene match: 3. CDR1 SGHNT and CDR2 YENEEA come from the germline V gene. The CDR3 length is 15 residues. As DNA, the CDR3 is TGTGCCAGCAGCTTGGGCGGGAGGAACCAAGAGACCCAGTACTTC. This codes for CASSLGGRNQETQYF. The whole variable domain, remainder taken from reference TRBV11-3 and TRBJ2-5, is EAGVVQSPRYKIIEKKQPVAFWCNPISGHNTLYWYLQNLGQGPELLIRYENEEAVDDSQLPKDRFSAERLKGVDSTLKIQPAELGDSAVYLCASSLGGRNQETQYFGPGTRLLVL.

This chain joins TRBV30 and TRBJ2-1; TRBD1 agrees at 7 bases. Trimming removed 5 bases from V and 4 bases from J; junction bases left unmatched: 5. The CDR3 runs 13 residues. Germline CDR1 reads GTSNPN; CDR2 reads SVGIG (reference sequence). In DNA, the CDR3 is TGTGCCTGGGACAGGGTGGAATACAATGAGCAGTTCTTC. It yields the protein CAWDRVEYNEQFF. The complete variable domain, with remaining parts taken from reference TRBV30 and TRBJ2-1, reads SQTIHQWPATLVQPVGSPLSLECTVEGTSNPNLYWYRQAAGRGLQLLFYSVGIGQISSEVPQNLSASRPQDRQFILSSKKLLLSDSGFYLCAWDRVEYNEQFFGPGTRLTVL.

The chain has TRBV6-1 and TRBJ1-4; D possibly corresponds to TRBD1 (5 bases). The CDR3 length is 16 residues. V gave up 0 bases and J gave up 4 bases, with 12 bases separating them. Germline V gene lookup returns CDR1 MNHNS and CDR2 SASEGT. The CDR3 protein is CASSEAVGRGNEKLFF. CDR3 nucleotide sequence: TGTGCCAGCAGTGAAGCGGTGGGGAGGGGTAATGAAAAACTGTTTTTT.

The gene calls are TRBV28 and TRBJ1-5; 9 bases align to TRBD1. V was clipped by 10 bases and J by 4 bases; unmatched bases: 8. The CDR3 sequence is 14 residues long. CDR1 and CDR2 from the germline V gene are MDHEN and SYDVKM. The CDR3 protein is CAINDRGNNQPQHF. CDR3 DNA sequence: TGTGCCATCAATGACAGGGGGAATAATCAGCCCCAGCATTTT.